Reported below is one T cell receptor beta chain. Only a few counts were recorded for this clonotype. Its antigen target is currently unknown. No base quality information exists; no much larger clone differs at one position. Only healthy Caucasian donors were included. Looking up the germline V gene yields CDR1 SGDLS and CDR2 YYNGEE. Trimming takes 4 bases off V and 9 bases off J; junction bases not matched to a gene: 10. The CDR3 numbers 15 residues from cysteine through phenylalanine. This entry keeps only the CDR3 DNA: 45 bases, framed from base 1. Receptor amplification or capture employed 5' RACE. These reads were obtained on an Illumina HiSeq 2000. Template switching added a universal primer binding site, and the final cDNA carried a unique molecular identifier that allowed TCR cDNA molecules to be counted accurately. Specific primers in the conserved constant-segment region were used to synthesize first-strand cDNA for TCR alpha and beta chains. To control for contamination, every cDNA library was double barcoded, receiving both a SMART-Mk sample barcode and Illumina barcodes. TruSeq adapter sequences and Illumina sample barcodes were added in two successive PCR steps. The TCR alpha and beta cDNA libraries were sequenced on the Illumina HiSeq platform using custom primers. The source study handled its data this way. MiGEC processed the raw reads to extract unique molecular identifiers, while MiXCR was used to determine the CDR3 positions. Recombination models were inferred per individual with the repgenHMM and IGoR tools using an EM algorithm. Shared clonotype analysis was performed with the tcR package in R, normalizing sharing by the product of cloneset sizes. To study raw recombination free of thymic and clonal selection effects, out-of-frame nonproductive sequences were analyzed. Starting from the raw public reads, TCRdb applied fastp trimming at Q25, assembled clones with MiXCR and retained in-frame beta chains. CDR3 protein duplicates are merged, each entry listing the most common genes and DNA. These V and J calls derive from TCRdb rather than the authors' analysis. The sample table records 1.5 million to 2 million distinct CDR3 sequences; around 29% of these occur just once. The ten largest clones add up to about 0.3% of the sample.

The data belong to a study of identical twins (dated by TCRdb to the mid-2010s). At the level of the whole study: To test whether fetal clonotypes persist, the study used deep sequencing on TCR alpha and beta repertoires from monozygotic twins, unrelated adults of various ages, and cord blood. Replicate twin experiments were performed at different times using different library preparation protocols to rule out contamination. Results the study describes overall, beyond this receptor: Zero-insertion analyses could be partly confounded by invariant T cells such as MAIT and iNKT, although diverse VJ usage argued against such confounding for most clonotypes. In beta out-of-frame sequences, excess twin sharing was weaker, because having fewer shared sequences lowered the signal-to-noise ratio. Because the same donors could not be followed over many years, conclusions were based on cross-sectional statistical analysis. Fewer insertions were carried by abundant cord blood beta clonotypes, a similar but weaker trend appeared in young adult naive repertoires, and no such trend appeared in memory repertoires. In monozygotic twins, out-of-frame TCR alpha sharing was systematically underestimated by recombination models, although the models agreed with sharing between unrelated individuals. Compared with coincidental sharing between unrelated individuals, out-of-frame TCR alpha sequences shared between twins had an excess of sequences with low generation probability.

The clonotype comes from a newborn girl in good health. Sequencing input: cord blood. The rearranged segments are TRBV9 and TRBJ2-1; 10 bases in between match TRBD2. The DNA is TGTGCCAGCAGCCCGAGACCCCGGACTAGCGGTGAGCAGTTCTTC. It translates as CASSPRPRTSGEQFF.